The clone carrying this T cell receptor (beta chain) was recorded only once. V lost 5 bases to trimming and J lost 5 bases, with 16 bases between them. Per the germline V gene, CDR1 is SGHAT and CDR2 is FQNNGV. The CDR3 has 15 residues. Some clones are missing from TCRdb's copy, which holds only in-frame ones; the method was immunoSEQ multiplex PCR. The table has roughly 66,000 clones, about 81% seen once. These data belong to a study of OX40 agonist ivuxolimab in advanced cancers. The sequencing used CD4+ or CD8+ T cells sorted from blood, collected in a trial of the OX40 agonist ivuxolimab. This sequence was found in an adult with an advanced solid tumor such as melanoma, head and neck, liver or kidney cancer. The chain recombines TRBV11-2 with TRBJ2-1; D perhaps matches TRBD2 (6 bases). CDR3 DNA sequence: TGTGCCAGCAGCAAACCCCTAGCGACCCACAATGAGCAGTTCTTC. It translates to CASSKPLATHNEQFF.